The present TCR beta chain was sequenced within a study of human T cells and chemical hapten exposure. Time point: pre-sensitization, week 0. Treatment given: therapeutic diphenylcyclopropenone sensitization with weekly scalp DPC. Germline V gene data show CDR1 as SGHRS and CDR2 as YFSETQ. V gave up 0 bases and J gave up 2 bases, with 12 bases separating them. The CDR3 totals 15 residues. Each CDR3 protein gets one entry after TCRdb re-called the RACE reads with MiXCR. The sample comprises approximately 320,000 distinct CDR3 sequences, over 5% of which are singletons, and approximately 8.2% rests with the top ten.

The chain has TRBV5-1 and TRBJ2-7; D unclear. The source was whole blood, collected in connection with sensitization to the hapten diphenylcyclopropenone (DPC). The sequence came from a woman aged 18 to 35 with alopecia areata. Some clones in this sample may be carry-over from other donors' samples. This chain's CDR3 is CASSLEGFSTYEQYF. Here the CDR3 DNA reads TGCGCCAGCAGCTTGGAAGGTTTTAGTACCTACGAGCAGTACTTC.